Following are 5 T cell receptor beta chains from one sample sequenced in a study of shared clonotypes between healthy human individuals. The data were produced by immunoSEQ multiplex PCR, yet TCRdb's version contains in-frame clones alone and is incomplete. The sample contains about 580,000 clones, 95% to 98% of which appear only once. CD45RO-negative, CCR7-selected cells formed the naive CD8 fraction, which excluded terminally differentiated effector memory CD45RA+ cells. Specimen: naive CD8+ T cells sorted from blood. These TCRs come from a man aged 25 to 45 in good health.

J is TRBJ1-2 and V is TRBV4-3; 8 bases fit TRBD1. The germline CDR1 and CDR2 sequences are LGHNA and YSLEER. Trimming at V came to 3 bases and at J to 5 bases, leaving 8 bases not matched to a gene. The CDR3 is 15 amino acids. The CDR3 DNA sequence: TGCGCCAGCAGCCAGGACAGGGCCTCACTTTATGGCTACACCTTC. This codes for CASSQDRASLYGYTF.

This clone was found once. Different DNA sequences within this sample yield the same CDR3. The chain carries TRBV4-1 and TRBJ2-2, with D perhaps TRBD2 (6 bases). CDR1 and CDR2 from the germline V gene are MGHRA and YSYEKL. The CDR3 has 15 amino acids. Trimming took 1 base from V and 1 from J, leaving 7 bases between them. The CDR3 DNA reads TGCGCCAGCAGCCAAGTTAGCGGGAACACCGGGGAGCTGTTTTTT. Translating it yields CASSQVSGNTGELFF.

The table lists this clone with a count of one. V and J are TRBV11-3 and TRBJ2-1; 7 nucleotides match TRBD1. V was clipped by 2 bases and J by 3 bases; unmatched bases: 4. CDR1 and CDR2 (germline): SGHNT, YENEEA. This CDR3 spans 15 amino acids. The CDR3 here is CASSLIGDSYNEQFF. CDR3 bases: TGTGCCAGCAGCTTAATTGGGGACAGCTACAATGAGCAGTTCTTC.

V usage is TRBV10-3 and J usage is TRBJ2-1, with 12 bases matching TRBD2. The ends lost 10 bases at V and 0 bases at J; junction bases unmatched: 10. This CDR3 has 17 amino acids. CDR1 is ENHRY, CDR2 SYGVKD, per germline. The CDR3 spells CATAGTSGPSSYNEQFF. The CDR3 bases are TGTGCCACCGCCGGGACTAGCGGGCCAAGCTCCTACAATGAGCAGTTCTTC.

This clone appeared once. CDR3: CASSSYDEQYF. The CDR3 DNA sequence: TGTGCCAGCAGCTCCTATGACGAGCAGTACTTC. The genes are TRBV11-2 and TRBJ2-7; D unclear. Between the trimmed V and J ends, which lost 4 bases and 5 bases, there was a span of 6 bases. The CDR3 is made up of 11 amino acids. Germline assignment: CDR1 SGHAT and CDR2 FQNNGV.